This T cell receptor (beta chain) is from a study of CD8 T cells in Susac syndrome. In the study overall: There were Susac syndrome patients who were therapy-naive at blood draw, others on corticosteroids, and others on intravenous immunoglobulin alone.

V shed 3 bases, J shed 2 bases, and the junction held 5 bases outside the gene matches. This CDR3 contains 15 residues. Germline CDR1 reads ENHRY; CDR2 reads SYGVKD. When the RNA was reverse transcribed, random hexamers were used with an input of roughly 0.45 to 1 ug. Via MiXCR, TCRdb re-called the immunoSEQ multiplex PCR reads, giving one row per CDR3 protein. The sample yields about 170,000 distinct CDR3 sequences, 95% to 96% seen once. The sequence came from a human donor with Susac syndrome. The chain links TRBV10-3 to TRBJ2-7; 9 positions match TRBD1. Sequenced sample: CD4+ T cells from PBMCs. The CDR3 bases are TGTGCCATCAGTGACGGGACAGGGATGGCCTACGAGCAGTACGTC. Protein: CAISDGTGMAYEQYV.